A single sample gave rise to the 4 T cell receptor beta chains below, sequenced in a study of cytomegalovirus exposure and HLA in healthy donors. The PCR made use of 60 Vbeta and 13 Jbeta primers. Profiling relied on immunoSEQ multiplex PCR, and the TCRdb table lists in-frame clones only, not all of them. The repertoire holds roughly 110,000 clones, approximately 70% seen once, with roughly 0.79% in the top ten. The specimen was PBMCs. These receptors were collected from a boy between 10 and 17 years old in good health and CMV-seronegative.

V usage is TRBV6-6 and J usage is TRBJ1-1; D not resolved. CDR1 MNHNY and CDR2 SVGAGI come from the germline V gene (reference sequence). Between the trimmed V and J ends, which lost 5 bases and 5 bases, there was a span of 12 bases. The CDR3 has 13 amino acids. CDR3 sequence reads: CASSRWGGTEAFF. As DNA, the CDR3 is TGTGCCAGCAGTAGGTGGGGAGGAACTGAAGCTTTCTTT.

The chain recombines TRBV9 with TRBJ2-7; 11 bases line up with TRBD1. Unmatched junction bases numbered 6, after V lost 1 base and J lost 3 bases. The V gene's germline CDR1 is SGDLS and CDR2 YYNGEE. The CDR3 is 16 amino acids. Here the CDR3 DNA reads TGTGCCAGCAGCGTATCCCCGGGGACAGGGGGCTACGAGCAGTACTTC. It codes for CASSVSPGTGGYEQYF.

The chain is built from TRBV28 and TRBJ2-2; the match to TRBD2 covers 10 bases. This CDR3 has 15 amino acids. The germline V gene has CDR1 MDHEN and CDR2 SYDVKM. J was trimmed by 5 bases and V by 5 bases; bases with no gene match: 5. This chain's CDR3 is CASSPSGRGTGELFF. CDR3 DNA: TGTGCCAGCAGTCCCAGCGGGAGGGGGACCGGGGAGCTGTTTTTT.

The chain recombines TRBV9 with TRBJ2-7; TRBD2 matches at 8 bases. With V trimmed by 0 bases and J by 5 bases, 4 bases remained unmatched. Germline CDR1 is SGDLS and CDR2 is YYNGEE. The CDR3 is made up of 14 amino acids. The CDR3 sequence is CASSVGGGTHEQYF. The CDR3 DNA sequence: TGTGCCAGCAGCGTAGGCGGGGGGACCCACGAGCAGTACTTC.